This T cell receptor (beta chain) was obtained from a study of cytomegalovirus exposure and HLA in healthy donors. Use of 60 Vbeta and 13 Jbeta primers characterized the PCR. Produced via immunoSEQ multiplex PCR; TCRdb's table is partial and in-frame only. The repertoire holds about 130,000 clones, with 80% to 85% as singletons. V lost 1 base and J 0 bases, leaving 8 bases between the germline ends. The CDR3 is made up of 15 amino acids. Germline V gives CDR1 LGHNT, CDR2 FRNRAP. Comment on this clone: Its antigen is unknown.

The study's findings and limits: Earlier findings revealed that most TCR beta V segments proved productive either about 87% or about 30% of the time.

The sample comprised PBMCs. The rearrangement uses TRBV12-5 and TRBJ2-3, with a tentative D call TRBD1 (5 bases). The receptor's source is a woman in her twenties or thirties in good health and CMV-seronegative. The CDR3, as DNA: TGTGCTAGTGGTTTGGACCGGACAAGCACAGATACGCAGTATTTT. Translating gives CASGLDRTSTDTQYF.